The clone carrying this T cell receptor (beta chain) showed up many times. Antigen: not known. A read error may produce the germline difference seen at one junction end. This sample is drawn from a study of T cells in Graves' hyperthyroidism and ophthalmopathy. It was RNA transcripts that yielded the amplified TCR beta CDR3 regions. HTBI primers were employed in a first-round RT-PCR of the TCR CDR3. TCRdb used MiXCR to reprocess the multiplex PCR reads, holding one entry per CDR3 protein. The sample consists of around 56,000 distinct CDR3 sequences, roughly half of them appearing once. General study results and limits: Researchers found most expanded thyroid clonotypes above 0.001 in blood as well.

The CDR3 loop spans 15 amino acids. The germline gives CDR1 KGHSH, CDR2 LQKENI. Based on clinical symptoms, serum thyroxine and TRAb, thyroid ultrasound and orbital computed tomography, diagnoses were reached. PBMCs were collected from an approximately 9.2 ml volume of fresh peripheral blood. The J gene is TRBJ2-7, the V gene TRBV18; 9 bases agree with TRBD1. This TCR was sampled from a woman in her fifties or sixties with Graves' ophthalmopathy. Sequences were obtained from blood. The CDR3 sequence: CASSPPRGQGSEQYF. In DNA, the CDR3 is TGTGCCAGCTCGCCACCTCGAGGACAGGGGTCCGAGCAGTACTTC.